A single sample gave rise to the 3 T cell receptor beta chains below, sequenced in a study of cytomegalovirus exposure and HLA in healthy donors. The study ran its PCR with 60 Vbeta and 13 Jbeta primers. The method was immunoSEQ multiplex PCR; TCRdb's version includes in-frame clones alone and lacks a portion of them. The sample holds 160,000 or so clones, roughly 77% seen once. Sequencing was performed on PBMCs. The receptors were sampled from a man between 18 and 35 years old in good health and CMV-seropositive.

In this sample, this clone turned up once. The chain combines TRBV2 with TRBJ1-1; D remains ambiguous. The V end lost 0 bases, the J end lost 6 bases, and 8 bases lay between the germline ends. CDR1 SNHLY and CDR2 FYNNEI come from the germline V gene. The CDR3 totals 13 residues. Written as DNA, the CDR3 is TGTGCCAGCAGTGAAGCGCGAGCGTCTGAAGCTTTCTTT. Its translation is CASSEARASEAFF.

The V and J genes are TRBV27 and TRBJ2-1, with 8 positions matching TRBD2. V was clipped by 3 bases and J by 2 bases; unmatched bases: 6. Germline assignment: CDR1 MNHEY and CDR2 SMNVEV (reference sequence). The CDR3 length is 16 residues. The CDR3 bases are TGTGCCAGCAGTTTCCGTAGCGGGAATCCCTACAATGAGCAGTTCTTC. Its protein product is CASSFRSGNPYNEQFF.

The CDR3 loop is CATGSGGISNQPQHF. The CDR3 DNA sequence: TGTGCCACCGGTTCCGGGGGGATAAGCAATCAGCCCCAGCATTTT. This sequence joins TRBV15 and TRBJ1-5, with D perhaps matching TRBD1 (5 bases). V shed 8 bases and J shed 1 base, with 15 bases lying between them. Germline CDR1 and CDR2: LNHNV and YYDKDF (reference sequence). This CDR3 has 15 amino acids.